This note documents a single TCR beta chain sequence. The antigen it recognizes is unknown. Base-call qualities are not available, and no considerably larger clone is one nucleotide away. One collaborating source in Seattle enrolled patients during active infection and followed them longitudinally through the course of disease. Each collaborating institution followed its own protocols to collect whole blood in K2EDTA tubes. For TCRbeta analysis, collaborator samples were shipped as frozen whole blood, as isolated PBMCs, or as DNA extracted from either sample type. This sample is part of a study of blood T cell repertoires in COVID-19 (dated by TCRdb to the early 2020s). For context, the study as a whole: The collaborator samples originated in the United States, Italy and Spain and spanned the acute and convalescent phases of COVID-19. The repertoires were released in a freely available public database intended as a resource for research on the immune response to SARS-CoV-2. Sample metadata almost always included a de-identified subject ID, COVID-19 status, age in years and sex. Subjects who had been exposed to COVID-19, were actively infected with it, or had recovered from it provided the deeply sampled blood TCRbeta repertoires that made up the dataset. Where available, HLA class I and class II types were taken from metadata supplied by the sample provider and were not determined by assay-based typing. The samples were drawn from two sources: the first 160 participants of the ongoing ImmuneRACE study, and 1,200 or so subjects contributed by 6 global collaborators. The prospective study material was composed of cDNA or gDNA derived from T cells, B-cell-depleted T cells, or PBMCs.

Ends trimmed: V by 6 bases, J by 5 bases; bases unmatched to a gene: 12. The CDR3 contains 15 residues, cysteine and phenylalanine counted. Kept here is only the CDR3 DNA, which spans 45 bases and is read in frame from base 1. Taken from the germline V gene, the CDR1 and CDR2 loops are MDHEN and SYDVKM. Points the paper makes about the study in general: How much clinical and demographic metadata was included differed by source and by participant, and the metadata was provided uncurated.

The immunoSEQ Assay, a bias-controlled multiplex PCR, was used to amplify TCRbeta CDR3 regions from genomic DNA. The published analysis was carried out like this. The number of nucleated cells in each sample was estimated from the amplification of reference gene primers within the assay. To quantify the absolute abundance of each unique TCRbeta CDR3 rearrangement, sequence reads were collapsed and filtered. Productive Simpson clonality was computed per sample as the square root of Simpson's diversity index over productive rearrangements. TCRdb holds this immuneACCESS table with in-frame rearrangements only. Some clones are missing; in checked studies, unresolved V genes explain under half, and the rest has no known cause. V, J and clone size were drawn from that table, and D and trimming were deduced from the DNA. This sample holds about 270,000 clones; around 88% were observed only once. Less than 15% of the sample is held by the ten biggest clonotypes.

The rearrangement joined TRBV28 to TRBJ2-7; TRBD1 aligns with 8 central bases. The clonotype originates from a woman aged 70-85 years with COVID-19, enrolled during active disease. The sequenced material came from peripheral blood. The DNA sequence is given as TGTGCCAGCAGCCCCCCAGGGGGCGCTCCCCACGAGCAGTACTTC. It specifies CASSPPGGAPHEQYF.